The 13 T cell receptor beta chains presented below share a single source sample, sequenced in a study of blood T cells in healthy people across ages. Using a J-beta primer mix together with a sample-barcoded 5' primer, a second PCR was run for roughly 6 to 12 cycles. TCRdb reprocessed the 5' RACE reads with MiXCR, giving one entry per CDR3 protein. In the table there are about 560,000 distinct CDR3 sequences, 27% of which are singletons. The same specimen was also included in a second study, on T cells of mothers and their children.

Sequenced input: blood. Every receptor here comes from a boy aged 2 to 10 in good health.

The table lists this clonotype with many counts. The J gene is TRBJ1-1, the V gene TRBV20-1; 9 bases fit TRBD1. The CDR3 length is 13 residues. J gave up 4 bases and V 8 bases, and 8 bases lay outside the gene matches. Germline CDR1 DFQATT, CDR2 SNEGSKA (reference sequence). The DNA of the CDR3 is TGCAGTTCCTGGGGACAGGGAACCACTGAAGCTTTCTTT. It specifies CSSWGQGTTEAFF.

This sequence joins TRBV23-1 and TRBJ2-5, with a possible D match to TRBD1 (7 bases). The J call is uncertain, as TRBJ2-7 better fits the DNA end. TRBV23-1 counts as an open reading frame of uncertain function. This CDR3 is built from 17 residues. CDR3 bases: TGCGCCAGCAGTCAATGTGACAGGGAGGAACTGGCCTACGAGCAGTACTTC. This gives the protein CASSQCDREELAYEQYF.

This clonotype turned up a few times. The chain employs TRBV6-2 or TRBV6-3 and TRBJ2-5; the D gene is possibly TRBD1 (5 bases). The DNA end is a closer match to TRBJ2-1, so the J assignment may be wrong. The CDR3 extends over 13 amino acids. The germline CDR1 and CDR2 sequences are MNHEY and SVGEGT. CDR3 sequence (DNA): TGTGCCAGCAGTAGGGGAATAATCAATGAGCAGTTCTTC. Translation: CASSRGIINEQFF.

In nucleotides, the CDR3 is TGTGCCAGCAGCGTACAGGGACTAGCGGGGGGCAAGCAGTTCTTC. Its protein is CASSVQGLAGGKQFF. The chain combines TRBV9 with TRBJ2-5, with 15 bases identical to TRBD2. The J call may be incorrect, as the DNA end agrees better with TRBJ2-1. The CDR3 is made up of 15 amino acids. CDR1 SGDLS and CDR2 YYNGEE come from the germline V gene.

The chain links TRBV5-1 to TRBJ1-3, with D uncertain. Trimming took 3 bases from V and 6 from J, leaving 10 bases between them. Germline V gene lookup returns CDR1 SGHRS and CDR2 YFSETQ. This CDR3 comprises 13 residues. The CDR3: CASSSQVENTIYF. CDR3 nucleotides: TGCGCCAGCAGCTCCCAGGTCGAAAACACCATATATTTT.

This clonotype has only a few counts. The rearrangement uses TRBV4-1 and TRBJ1-3, with D tentatively TRBD1 (5 bases). The V end was cut by 1 base, the J end by 0 bases, with 10 bases between. CDR3 length equals 16 residues. Germline assignment: CDR1 MGHRA and CDR2 YSYEKL. CDR3 sequence (DNA): TGCGCCAGCAGCCAAGCTCCGGGGGGCTCTGGAAACACCATATATTTT. Translating gives CASSQAPGGSGNTIYF.

The chain has TRBV7-8 and TRBJ2-3; D may be TRBD2 (7 bases). In germline, CDR1 is SGHVS, CDR2 FQNEAQ. The CDR3 extends over 19 amino acids. The germline V and J ends were trimmed by 2 bases and 2 bases, with 23 bases remaining between them. The CDR3 loop reads CASSLILPLGGGNTDTQYF. For the CDR3, the DNA is TGTGCCAGCAGCTTAATCCTCCCACTAGGGGGAGGGAACACAGATACGCAGTATTTT.

The rearrangement links TRBV6-1 to TRBJ2-5, with 7 bases matching TRBD1. TRBJ2-1 matches the DNA end more closely, so the J call is doubtful. CDR1 is MNHNS and CDR2 is SASEGT in the germline V gene. This CDR3 is 13 amino acids long. In DNA form, the CDR3 reads TGTGCCAGCAGTGGGGACAGTGCTCGTGAGCAGTTCTTC. As protein: CASSGDSAREQFF.

This chain links TRBV1 with TRBJ2-5; the table's D gene call, TRBD2, was not cross checked with the DNA. TRBV1 is reported as a pseudogene. This CDR3 region has 20 residues. The CDR3 coding sequence is TGCACCAGCAGCCAAATTACGGGACTAGCGGGAGGGCGATTTCCGAGGGACCAGTACTTC. Protein: CTSSQITGLAGGRFPRDQYF.

In this sample, this clonotype turned up a few times. The chain employs TRBV12-3 or TRBV12-4 and TRBJ2-6; a possible D gene is TRBD2 (5 bases). Trimming left V 3 bases short and J 2 bases short, with 14 bases between. This CDR3 has 17 residues. The CDR3 nucleotides read TGTGCCAGCAGTTTGAGGGAGATTGGACCTGGGGCCAACGTCCTGACTTTC. It codes for CASSLREIGPGANVLTF.

A few counts support this clonotype. The chain recombines TRBV9 with TRBJ2-3, with D unclear. V was shortened by 0 bases and J by 6 bases, with 14 bases between the two germline ends. Germline CDR1 is SGDLS and CDR2 is YYNGEE. The CDR3 runs 15 residues. This CDR3 reads CASSVESGGMDTQYF. The DNA for the CDR3 is TGTGCCAGCAGCGTAGAGTCCGGCGGCATGGATACGCAGTATTTT.

This clonotype came up many times. V usage is TRBV3-1 and J usage is TRBJ1-4, with TRBD1 identical over 9 bases. The V gene's germline CDR1 is LGHDT and CDR2 YNNKEL (reference sequence). This CDR3 spans 13 amino acids. After removal of 6 bases from V and 7 bases from J, the junction contained 3 bases not matched to a gene. The CDR3: CASRGTGSEKLFF. The DNA for the CDR3 is TGTGCCAGCAGGGGGACAGGGTCTGAAAAACTGTTTTTT.

This clonotype came up a few times. The chain uses TRBV3-1 and TRBJ1-6, with D possibly matching TRBD1 (5 bases). V was trimmed by 3 bases and J by 6 bases, leaving 15 bases between them. The CDR3 is 16 amino acids. CDR1 and CDR2 from the germline V gene are LGHDT and YNNKEL (reference sequence). The CDR3 sequence is CASSQGMGRRNSPLHF. CDR3 DNA: TGTGCCAGCAGCCAGGGGATGGGGCGGCGTAATTCACCCCTCCACTTT.